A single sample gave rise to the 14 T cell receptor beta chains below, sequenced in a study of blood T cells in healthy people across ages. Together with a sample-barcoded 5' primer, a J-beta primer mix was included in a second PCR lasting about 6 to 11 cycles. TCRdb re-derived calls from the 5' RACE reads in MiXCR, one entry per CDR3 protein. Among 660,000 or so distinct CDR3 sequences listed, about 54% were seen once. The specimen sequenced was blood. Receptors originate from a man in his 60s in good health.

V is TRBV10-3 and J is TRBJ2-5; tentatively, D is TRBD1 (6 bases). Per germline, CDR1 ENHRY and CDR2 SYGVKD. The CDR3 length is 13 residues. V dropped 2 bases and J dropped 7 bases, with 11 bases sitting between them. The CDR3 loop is CAISEPGAGTQYF. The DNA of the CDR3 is TGTGCCATCAGTGAGCCAGGGGCTGGGACCCAGTACTTC.

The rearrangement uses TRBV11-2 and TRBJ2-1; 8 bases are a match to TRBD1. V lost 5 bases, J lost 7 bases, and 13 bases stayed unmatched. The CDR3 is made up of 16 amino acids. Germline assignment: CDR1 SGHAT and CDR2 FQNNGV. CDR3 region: CASSPRTGIVKNEQFF. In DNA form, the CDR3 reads TGTGCCAGCAGCCCCCGGACAGGGATAGTGAAGAATGAGCAGTTCTTC.

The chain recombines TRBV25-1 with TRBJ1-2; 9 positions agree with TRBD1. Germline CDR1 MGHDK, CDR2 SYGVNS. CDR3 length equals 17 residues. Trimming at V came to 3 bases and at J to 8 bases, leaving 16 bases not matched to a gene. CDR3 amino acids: CASSDLGTAGTGRGYTF. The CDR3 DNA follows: TGTGCCAGCAGTGACCTGGGAACGGCGGGGACAGGGAGGGGCTACACCTTC.

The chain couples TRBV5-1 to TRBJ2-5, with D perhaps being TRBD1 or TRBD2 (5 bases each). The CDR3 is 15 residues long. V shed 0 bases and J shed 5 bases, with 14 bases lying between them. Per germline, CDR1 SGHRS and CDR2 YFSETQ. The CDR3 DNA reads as TGCGCCAGCAGCTTGGGACAAGCGGCAGGGGAGACCCAGTACTTC. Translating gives CASSLGQAAGETQYF.

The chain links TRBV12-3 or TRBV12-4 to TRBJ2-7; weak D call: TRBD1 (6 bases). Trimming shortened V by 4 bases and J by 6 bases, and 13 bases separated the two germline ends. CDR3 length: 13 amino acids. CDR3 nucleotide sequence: TGTGCCAGCAGTTCGCAGGGGCGAGGCGAGCAGTACTTC. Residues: CASSSQGRGEQYF.

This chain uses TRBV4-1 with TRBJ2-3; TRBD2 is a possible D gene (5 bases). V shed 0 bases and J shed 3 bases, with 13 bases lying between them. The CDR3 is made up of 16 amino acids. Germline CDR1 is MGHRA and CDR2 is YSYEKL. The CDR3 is CASSQERLAGTDTQYF. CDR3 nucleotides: TGCGCCAGCAGCCAAGAGAGGCTAGCCGGGACAGATACGCAGTATTTT.

The CDR3 coding sequence is TGTGCCAGCAGCGTAGAACTAGCGGCAAATCCATGGTTCTTC. It encodes CASSVELAANPWFF. The chain employs TRBV7-9 and TRBJ2-1; 8 nucleotides align to TRBD2. Germline V lookup: CDR1 SEHNR, CDR2 FQNEAQ (reference sequence). This CDR3 region has 14 residues. Unmatched junction bases numbered 15, after V lost 5 bases and J lost 15 bases.

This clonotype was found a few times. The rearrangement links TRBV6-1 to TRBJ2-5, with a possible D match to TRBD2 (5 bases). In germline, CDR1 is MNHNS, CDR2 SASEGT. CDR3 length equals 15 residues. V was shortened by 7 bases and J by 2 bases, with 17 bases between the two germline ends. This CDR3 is CASTPGSTRQETQYF. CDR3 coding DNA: TGTGCCAGCACCCCGGGTAGTACTAGACAAGAGACCCAGTACTTC.

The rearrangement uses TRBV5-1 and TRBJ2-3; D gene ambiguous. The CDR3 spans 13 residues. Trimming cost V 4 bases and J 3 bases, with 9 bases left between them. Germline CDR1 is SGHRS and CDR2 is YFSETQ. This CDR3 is CASSPELTDTQYF. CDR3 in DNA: TGCGCCAGCAGCCCGGAGCTTACAGATACGCAGTATTTT.

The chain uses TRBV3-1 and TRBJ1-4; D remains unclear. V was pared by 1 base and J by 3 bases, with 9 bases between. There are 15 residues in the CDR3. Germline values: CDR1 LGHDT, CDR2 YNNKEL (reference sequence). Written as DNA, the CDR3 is TGTGCCAGCAGCCAAGCCAGGTTGCCTAATGAAAAACTGTTTTTT. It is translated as CASSQARLPNEKLFF. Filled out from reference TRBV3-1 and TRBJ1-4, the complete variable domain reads DTAVSQTPKYLVTQMGNDKSIKCEQNLGHDTMYWYKQDSKKFLKIMFSYNNKELIINETVPNRFSPKSPDKAHLNLHINSLELGDSAVYFCASSQARLPNEKLFFGSGTQLSVL.

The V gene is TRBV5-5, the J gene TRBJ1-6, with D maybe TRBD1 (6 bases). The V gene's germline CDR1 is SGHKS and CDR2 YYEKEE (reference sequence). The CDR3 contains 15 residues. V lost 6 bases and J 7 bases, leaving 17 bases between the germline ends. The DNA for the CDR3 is TGTGCCAGCACCAATTCCTGGGGGCAGAATTCACCCCTCCACTTT. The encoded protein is CASTNSWGQNSPLHF.

CDR3 sequence reads: CASNDGGRGIQYF. For the CDR3, the DNA is TGTGCCAGCAACGACGGGGGGAGGGGGATTCAGTACTTC. This chain connects TRBV27 to TRBJ2-7; D is possibly TRBD2 (7 bases). The CDR3 consists of 13 residues. The germline gives CDR1 MNHEY, CDR2 SMNVEV (reference sequence). V was pared by 7 bases and J by 10 bases, with 20 bases between.

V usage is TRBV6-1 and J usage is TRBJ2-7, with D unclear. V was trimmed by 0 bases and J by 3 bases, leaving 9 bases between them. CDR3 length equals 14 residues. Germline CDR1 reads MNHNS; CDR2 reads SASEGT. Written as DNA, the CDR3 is TGTGCCAGCAGTGAAGCGCTGGTGATCTACGAGCAGTACTTC. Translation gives CASSEALVIYEQYF.

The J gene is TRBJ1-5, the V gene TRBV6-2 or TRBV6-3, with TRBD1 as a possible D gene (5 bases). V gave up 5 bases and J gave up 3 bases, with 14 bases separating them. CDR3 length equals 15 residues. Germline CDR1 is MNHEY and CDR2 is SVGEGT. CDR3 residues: CASSTGAIVNQPQHF. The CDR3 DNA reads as TGTGCCAGCAGTACCGGGGCAATCGTCAATCAGCCCCAGCATTTT.